This TCR beta chain was identified in a study of CD8 T cells in ankylosing spondylitis (TCRdb year 2017). About the study as a whole: To find TCR variants linked to disease, the study profiled T cell receptor beta repertoires in ankylosing spondylitis patients and healthy donors. Peripheral blood was sampled, and synovial fluid was also collected from ankylosing spondylitis patients. The full study cohort was made up of about 24 ankylosing spondylitis patients and 108 healthy donors. The investigation overall reported the following: A TCR beta motif made up of seven or eight highly homologous amino acid variants appeared to be characteristic of blood from ankylosing spondylitis patients. According to the report, matched synovial fluid samples from ankylosing spondylitis patients were significantly enriched for the disease-linked clones. The disease-linked clones showed a CD8+ phenotype and occurred at relatively low frequencies in peripheral blood. Some TCR beta motif variants had previously been reported in synovial fluid and blood of reactive arthritis patients, which suggested common disease-initiation mechanisms.

This clonotype was counted a few times. Its recognized antigen is unknown. No per-base quality is available; no much larger clone lies one base away. Sequenced using an Illumina HiSeq 2500. Quantitative 5'-RACE with molecular barcodes was the method used to prepare the TCR beta libraries. In the original analysis: To identify disease-linked TCR variants, a new computational method was used, one built on a probabilistic model of VDJ rearrangement. The public reads were reanalyzed by TCRdb: fastp trimming at Q25, MiXCR alignment, in-frame beta chains only. Entries are consolidated by CDR3 protein sequence, retaining the most common genes and DNA. TCRdb, not the authors, supplied the V and J calls. Present in this sample are 750,000 to 850,000 distinct CDR3 sequences, 10% to 15% of which were seen just once. The ten most abundant clones make up approximately 0.51% of the sample. Trimming takes 4 bases from V and 8 bases from J, and the germline ends sit 20 bases apart. In the germline V gene, CDR1 corresponds to MGHRA and CDR2 to YSYEKL. The CDR3 runs 15 residues from the cysteine to the phenylalanine. This entry keeps only the CDR3 DNA: 45 bases, framed from base 1.

Sample: blood, either unsorted or a sorted T cell fraction (not recorded which). The sequence derives from a male donor with ankylosing spondylitis. The chain is made from TRBV4-1 and TRBJ2-5; a tentative D match to TRBD2 spans 6 bases. The DNA reads TGCGCCAGCAGCCGTGGAGGGGACCTCGGGTTAACCCAGTACTTC. This sequence encodes CASSRGGDLGLTQYF.